Sequencing of this T cell receptor (beta chain) was carried out in a study of read filtering for tumor transcriptome and immune sequencing. Across the whole study: Among patients, approximately 17 were male and about 15 female, aged about 47 to 80 (mean approximately 62). DNase treatment preceded whole-transcriptome library preparation. RNA-seq yielded only about 75 to 1,400 TCR reads, IR-seq about 4 to 11 million. Study conclusions and caveats: IR-seq and RNA-seq agreed better without single-read clonotypes.

Molecular barcoded adaptors covering alpha/delta and beta/gamma chains were used on roughly 400 ng RNA. Each CDR3 protein gets one entry after TCRdb re-called the reads with MiXCR. This sample carries 100,000 to 150,000 distinct CDR3 sequences, around 13% of them seen once, and the ten largest clones take roughly 11%. As for this clonotype: The antigen is unknown.

This clonotype was sampled from a donor at least 40 years old with multiple myeloma. Sequenced sample: a population of CD138-negative cells sorted from bone marrow.

Here the CDR3 reads CSAREGNTIYF. The CDR3 coding sequence is TGCAGCGCCAGAGAAGGAAACACCATATATTTT. This chain connects TRBV29-1 to TRBJ1-3; D is undetermined. In germline, CDR1 is SQVTM, CDR2 ANQGSEA. The CDR3 runs 11 residues. Trimming took off 7 bases at V and 4 bases at J, with 8 bases between the two ends. Complete variable domain (other parts from reference TRBV29-1 and TRBJ1-3): SAVISQKPSRDICQRGTSLTIQCQVDSQVTMMFWYRQQPGQSLTLIATANQGSEATYESGFVIDKFPISRPNLTFSTLTVSNMSPEDSSIYLCSAREGNTIYFGEGSWLTVV.